This T cell receptor beta chain derives from a study of cytomegalovirus exposure and HLA in healthy donors (dated by TCRdb to 2015 to 2018). Regarding the complete study: An earlier analysis of 587 of the donors reported about 280 Gb of sequence data and 90 million to 120 million unique TCR beta sequences obtained from about 200 million T cells. About 320 gigabases of sequencing data and tens of millions of unique TCR sequences were included in an early release covering several hundred HLA-typed donors. The genetic ancestry cluster associated with self-reported Caucasian donors included over 65% of the 398 genotyped donors. The aim of the study was to test whether cataloging public T cell receptors could identify signatures of past pathogen exposure. The study profiled the T cell repertoires of some 610 subjects by immunosequencing and related them to cytomegalovirus serostatus. Besides the first cohort of approximately 710 subjects, a separate validation cohort made up of roughly 120 different subjects was used. The study combined high-throughput TCR immunosequencing, statistical association of individual TCRs with disease status, and machine learning to predict cytomegalovirus infection status. A later analysis re-analyzed previously published TCR beta repertoires from approximately 670 donors and added high-resolution HLA genotyping to study TCR occurrence patterns. Rather than using new phenotypic data, the later analysis identified candidate immune exposures from TCR beta sequences and from how often those sequences occurred across donors. An earlier analysis of around 580 of the donors used high-throughput TCR beta sequencing to judge whether each TCR beta V gene segment behaved as functional or pseudogenic. Donor age, sex, ethnicity and CMV serostatus were compiled alongside the repertoire data. In a later genetic analysis, genome-wide SNP genotypes for about 55% of the 666 donors were used, and that subset was treated as a discovery cohort. All discovery cohort repertoires had been generated on a single sequencing platform. HLA typing covered class I and class II loci at four-digit resolution. Typing coverage varied by locus: about 629-630 donors for A, B, C, DRB1 and DQB1; about 520 for DQA1; 606 for DPA1; 450 to 480 for DPB1. Because of strong linkage in the cohort, roughly 5 DR-DQ haplotypes were treated as single units for association and clustering. Among about 400 genotyped donors of the cohort, an average of around 250,000 unique TCR beta nucleotide sequences was sequenced per donor, of which 15% to 20% were non-productive. What the authors observed across the whole study: In a later analysis, HLA-associated TCR beta chains were found to be more clonally expanded and to have lower generation probabilities than equally common non-associated chains. In this cohort, only TCR beta chains were sequenced, and detectable features were limited by the absence of alpha or paired-chain data. A later analysis reported that several top co-occurrence clusters appeared linked to parvovirus B19, influenza, CMV and Epstein-Barr virus. In vitro tests confirmed that a few of the cytomegalovirus-associated TCR beta chains recognize cytomegalovirus antigens. At a false discovery rate of 0.05, a later analysis linked about 17,000 TCR beta sequences to specific HLA alleles. It was suggested by the authors that the approach could potentially be generalized to other disease states and immunological phenotypes. Because HLA typing was missing for some donors at each locus, association tests included only the typed subset. Cytomegalovirus status was reported to be diagnosed by the classifier with high specificity and sensitivity in both the original and validation cohorts. In the study, about 150 TCR beta chains were listed as associated with cytomegalovirus. A later analysis found that TCR association rates varied across HLA loci, with DRB1 alleles showing the most associated TCRs and HLA-C alleles the fewest. A later genetic analysis reported fewer N-insertions in productive TCRs among donors in an Asian-associated ancestry cluster than the roughly 700-donor mean. The presence/absence analyses assumed that sequencing depth was roughly uniform across donors, and that assumption may not be true. A later analysis found that most CMV-associated TCR beta chains appeared HLA-restricted, with HLA associations seemingly driven largely by CMV exposure. V-gene and J-gene trimming of TCR beta chains was associated with a missense DCLRE1C variant in a later genetic analysis, and the association was replicated in an independent cohort. Because counts were too low, about 15 rarely observed V segments, including chromosome 9 orphons, were left out of the earlier analysis of a few hundred of the donors. Correlated functional status among segregating V segments might be attributable to linkage disequilibrium, but an unknown experimental factor could not be ruled out. A cluster of highly shared sequence variants was judged likely to be a technical artifact of the sequencing pipeline. Because the 87-base-pair reads could not distinguish some IMGT-functional V segments, including TRBV6-2 and TRBV6-3, those segments were excluded. Most TCR sequences were seen in very few donors, while some public TCRs were found in many individuals. CMV serostatus was the only immune exposure information available for the cohort. In an earlier analysis of some 540 of the donors, most TCR beta V segments appeared in productive rearrangements about 90% or about 30% of the time, broadly matching IMGT annotations. When HLA alleles, especially DR and DQ, strongly co-occurred, TCR associations were difficult to assign to individual alleles. A further reported finding was that TCR beta sequences accurately predicted the HLA-A and HLA-B alleles for most subjects in the first cohort.

The cohort consisted of approximately 690 healthy bone marrow donors. At the time of sampling, all cohort members were nominally healthy, though unrecorded immune exposures were likely present. The donor tested CMV seronegative, placing the donor among the 350 to 400 seronegative members of the cohort. A peripheral blood sample was collected from each donor, and TCR beta sequencing was performed on peripheral blood mononuclear cells. Genomic DNA was extracted from the blood cell samples with the Qiagen DNeasy Blood Extraction Kit. Here V drops 5 bases and J drops 0 bases, and the junction holds 17 bases not matched to any gene. The CDR3 measures 19 amino acids from cysteine to phenylalanine. The sequence is cut down to CDR3 DNA, 57 bases in frame from base 1. According to the germline V gene, CDR1 reads MDHEN and CDR2 reads SYDVKM. Receptor amplification or capture employed the immunoSEQ multiplex PCR assay. The multiplex PCR relied on a mix of 60 forward primers for TCR Vbeta segments and 13 reverse primers for TCR Jbeta segments. The CDR3 region of rearranged TCR beta genes was amplified from genomic DNA by a multiplex PCR assay. The Illumina HiSeq System was used to sequence the amplified TCR beta libraries as 87-base-pair reads. As for the original processing: A later analysis tallied roughly 76 million unique TCR beta chains across the 660 or so repertoires, and around 10 million of those chains were shared by two or more donors. To remove PCR and sequencing errors, raw reads were error-corrected and collapsed into unique sequences using a nearest-neighbor algorithm that merged closely related sequences. V, D and J gene segments were assigned by aligning CDR3 sequences to IMGT reference sequences. For a sequence to be retained, a match of at least six nucleotides was required to both a V gene segment and a J gene segment. A rearrangement counted as productive if the CDR3 had no stop codons and remained in frame with V and J, and every other rearrangement counted as non-productive. CDR3 was defined by IMGT convention, running from the second conserved V-encoded cysteine to the conserved J-encoded phenylalanine. The earlier analysis of 587 of the donors excluded sequences that lacked an unambiguous match to a single V gene segment. In an earlier analysis of a few hundred of the donors, V segments were called functional above 56.7% productive rearrangements and were called segregating when the between-donor standard deviation exceeded 5%. A statistical classification framework was developed to diagnose cytomegalovirus status using the catalog of TCR beta chain sequences. V and J gene assignment, in a later analysis, came from comparing TCR nucleotide sequences with IMGT/GENE-DB human TR gene sequences. Using the TCRdist pipeline, a later analysis assigned CDR3 sequences along with most-parsimonious VDJ recombination scenarios. In a later analysis, each TCR beta chain was defined by its CDR3 amino acid sequence together with its V-gene family, and reads lacking a unique V-gene family were excluded. In a later analysis, 450 to 600 highly shared, low-generation-probability nucleotide sequences were removed to address suspected cross-contamination and a sequencing artifact. For each public chain, a later analysis derived a clonal expansion index from normalized ranks of inferred template counts within each repertoire. A later analysis computed generation probabilities with a VDJ recombination model fitted to out-of-frame rearrangements, and checked the results against IGoR. Hypergeometric tests were used in a later analysis to score TCR-TCR, TCR-HLA and TCR-CMV co-occurrence, with a repertoire-size bias correction applied to the TCR pairs. A later analysis estimated false discovery rates by permuting HLA or CMV assignments 20 times. In a later analysis, co-occurring TCRs were grouped with DBSCAN, and TCRdist sequence similarity was added when clustering was performed within HLA-allele-positive subsets. Repertoires with fewer than 30,000 or more than 120,000 public chains, plus five repertoires with anomalous nucleotide sharing, were excluded from co-occurrence clustering. Here the immuneACCESS table is served through TCRdb, limited to in-frame sequences with V and J called. Missing clones are a known gap in these copies; in checked studies unresolved V genes cover under half, and the rest lacks a known reason. That table is the source of V, J and clone size, and D and trimming were worked out from the DNA. The table for this sample lists under 150,000 clones; about three quarters of them were counted only once. The ten biggest clones cover roughly 1.9% of the sample.

A remark on this clone: Its antigen remains undetermined. No clone much larger than this one lies a single base away; base qualities are absent.

Sample: PBMCs. The receptor comes from a woman aged 40 to 50 in good health and CMV-seronegative. This sequence uses TRBV28 and TRBJ2-7, and 9 bases in between align with TRBD1. Here is the DNA: TGTGCCAGCAGTCCAAACCAGGGAAGCGACAGGGGGGTCTCCTACGAGCAGTACTTC. Its translation is CASSPNQGSDRGVSYEQYF.